In its sample, the clone carrying this T cell receptor beta chain was seen many times. Its antigen is currently unknown. This entry belongs to a study of identical twins. Study-wide findings and caveats: Out-of-frame TCR alpha sharing in monozygotic twins exceeded recombination model predictions.

A template switching step contributed a universal primer site, while unique molecular identifiers were present in the cDNA. TCRdb re-analysed the 5' RACE reads in MiXCR, keeping a single row per CDR3 protein. The sample includes more than 650,000 distinct CDR3 sequences, roughly 6% of them seen just once. CDR3 length: 14 residues. Germline loops: CDR1 SGHRS, CDR2 YFSETQ. Deletions cut 4 bases from V and 6 bases from J, with 13 bases between. Material for sequencing was naive T cells sorted from blood. The clonotype comes from a man aged 18-30 years in good health. J is TRBJ2-2 and V is TRBV5-1, with D unresolved. DNA for the CDR3: TGCGCCAGCAGCCCCCGGTCTTCACCCGGGGAGCTGTTTTTT. This encodes CASSPRSSPGELFF.